The sequence of this T cell receptor (beta chain) was determined in a study of blood T cell repertoires in COVID-19. Looking at the study overall: Italy, Spain and the United States were the sources of the convalescent and acute COVID-19 samples. T cells, B-cell-depleted T cells, or PBMCs provided the cDNA or gDNA that served as material.

Germline V gene sequence: CDR1 LNHDA, CDR2 SQIVND (reference sequence). V was shortened by 4 bases and J by 5 bases, with 14 bases between the two germline ends. The CDR3 extends over 14 amino acids. In the original processing: Reference gene primers were amplified, and this amplification served to estimate nucleated cell counts. The repertoire was sequenced with immunoSEQ multiplex PCR; TCRdb's copy has only in-frame clones and lacks some. The D gene and trimming were derived from the DNA, and the V and J assignments and clone size from that table. The profile shows 160,000 or so clones, roughly 80% of them singletons.

The source of this sequence is a man in his 60s with acute or convalescent COVID-19. Sequences were obtained from peripheral blood. The chain recombines TRBV19 with TRBJ1-1, with a possible D match to TRBD1 (6 bases). The CDR3 loop reads CASSKMGAWTEAFF. The DNA for the CDR3 is TGTGCCAGTAGTAAAATGGGGGCCTGGACTGAAGCTTTCTTT.